This TCR beta chain was profiled in a study of T cells in Graves' hyperthyroidism and ophthalmopathy. Study conclusions and caveats: Most clonotypes expanded in the thyroid (above 0.001) were also present in blood.

Diagnoses were established using clinical symptoms, serum thyroxine and TRAb, thyroid ultrasound and orbital computed tomography. At least ten counts were recorded for this clonotype. No antigen is known for it. The TCR beta CDR3 regions underwent amplification using RNA transcripts as the source. Carried out on the TCR CDR3, a first-round RT-PCR used the HTBI primer set. Each CDR3 protein gets one entry after TCRdb re-called the multiplex PCR reads with MiXCR. The sample includes around 250,000 distinct CDR3 sequences, about 15% of them seen just once. CDR1 and CDR2 from the germline V gene are SEHNR and FQNEAQ (reference sequence). The CDR3 has 17 amino acids. V was pared by 0 bases and J by 4 bases, with 16 bases between.

This receptor was obtained from a woman between 18 and 29 years old with Graves' ophthalmopathy. This chain uses TRBV7-9 with TRBJ2-1, with D hard to call. Sequencing used blood. The CDR3 spells CASSLATYGQTYNEQFF. The CDR3 nucleotides are TGTGCCAGCAGCTTAGCGACGTATGGCCAGACTTACAATGAGCAGTTCTTC.